This T cell receptor (beta chain) was identified during a study of cytomegalovirus exposure and HLA in healthy donors (dated by TCRdb to about 2017). Regarding the study in general: An earlier analysis of 587 of the donors reported 250 to 350 Gb of sequence data and approximately 120 million unique TCR beta sequences obtained from about 180 million T cells. Approximately 300 gigabases of sequencing data and 70 million to 95 million unique TCR sequences made up an early release that covered approximately 620 HLA-typed donors. Of the roughly 400 genotyped donors, roughly 76% were placed in the genetic ancestry cluster associated with self-reported Caucasian donors. The aim of the study was to test whether cataloging public T cell receptors could identify signatures of past pathogen exposure. The T cell repertoires of under 700 subjects were profiled by immunosequencing and related to cytomegalovirus serostatus. Along with the approximately 620-subject first cohort, a separate validation cohort of approximately 110 different subjects was used. The study combined high-throughput TCR immunosequencing, statistical association of individual TCRs with disease status, and machine learning to predict cytomegalovirus infection status. A later analysis re-analyzed previously published TCR beta repertoires from 666 donors and added high-resolution HLA genotyping to study TCR occurrence patterns. Rather than drawing on any new phenotypic data, the later analysis identified candidate immune exposures from TCR beta sequences and the way those sequences occurred across donors. To decide whether each TCR beta V gene segment behaved as functional or pseudogenic, an earlier analysis of some 570 of the donors relied on high-throughput TCR beta sequencing. Donor age, sex, ethnicity and CMV serostatus were compiled alongside the repertoire data. A later genetic analysis used genome-wide SNP genotypes for about 60% of the roughly 700 donors, treating that subset as a discovery cohort. All discovery cohort repertoires had been generated on a single sequencing platform. Both class I and class II loci were covered by HLA typing, at four-digit resolution. The number of typed donors differed by locus: roughly 629-640 for A, B, C, DRB1 and DQB1; some 540 for DQA1; approximately 600 for DPA1; and approximately 450 for DPB1. A handful of DR-DQ haplotypes were handled as single units for association and clustering because linkage in the cohort was strong. Among 300 to 500 genotyped donors of the cohort, an average of about 220,000 unique TCR beta nucleotide sequences was sequenced per donor, of which 15% to 20% were non-productive. Beyond this particular receptor, the publication reports: In a later analysis, HLA-associated TCR beta chains were found to be more clonally expanded and to have lower generation probabilities than equally common non-associated chains. Because HLA typing was unavailable for some donors at each locus, only the typed subset was used in association tests. A further reported finding was that TCR beta sequences accurately predicted the HLA-A and HLA-B alleles for most subjects in the first cohort. When HLA alleles, especially DR and DQ, strongly co-occurred, TCR associations were difficult to assign to individual alleles. An earlier analysis of 450 to 750 of the donors showed that most TCR beta V segments appeared in productive rearrangements either about 87% or about 30% of the time, which broadly matched IMGT annotations. An association between a missense DCLRE1C variant and V-gene and J-gene trimming of TCR beta chains was found in a later genetic analysis and replicated in an independent cohort. In vitro tests confirmed that a few of the cytomegalovirus-associated TCR beta chains recognize cytomegalovirus antigens. Linkage disequilibrium might explain the correlated functional status among segregating V segments, but an unknown experimental factor could not be ruled out. The only immune exposure information available for the cohort was CMV serostatus. According to the authors, the approach could potentially be generalized to other disease states and immunological phenotypes. Because the 87-base-pair reads could not distinguish some IMGT-functional V segments, including TRBV6-2 and TRBV6-3, those segments were excluded. In a later analysis, most CMV-associated TCR beta chains were found to appear HLA-restricted, with HLA associations seemingly driven largely by CMV exposure. A cluster of highly shared sequence variants was judged likely to represent a technical artifact of the sequencing pipeline. In a later analysis, TCR association rates were found to vary across HLA loci, with the most associated TCRs seen for DRB1 alleles and the fewest for HLA-C alleles. A total of roughly 160 TCR beta chains were listed by the study as associated with cytomegalovirus. Only TCR beta chains were sequenced in this cohort, and the absence of alpha or paired-chain data limited detectable features. The presence/absence analyses assumed that sequencing depth was roughly uniform across donors, and that assumption may not be true. According to a later genetic analysis, donors in an Asian-associated ancestry cluster had fewer N-insertions in productive TCRs than the roughly 670-donor mean. Over 15 rarely observed V segments, including chromosome 9 orphons, were excluded from the earlier analysis of about 500 of the donors because counts were too low. Most TCR sequences were seen in very few donors, while some public TCRs were found in many individuals. In a later analysis, 16,951 TCR beta sequences were associated with specific HLA alleles at a false discovery rate of 0.05. A later analysis reported that several top co-occurrence clusters appeared linked to parvovirus B19, influenza, CMV and Epstein-Barr virus. The classifier was reported to diagnose cytomegalovirus status with high specificity and sensitivity in both the original cohort and the validation cohort.

The cohort comprised some 730 healthy bone marrow donors. All cohort members were sampled while nominally healthy, although unrecorded immune exposures were likely present. The donor tested CMV seronegative and was one of the 352 seronegative cohort members. A peripheral blood sample was collected from each donor, and TCR beta sequencing was performed on peripheral blood mononuclear cells. Genomic DNA extraction from the blood cell samples was performed with the Qiagen DNeasy Blood Extraction Kit. The library was prepared using the immunoSEQ multiplex PCR assay. For the multiplex PCR, a mixture combining 60 forward primers for TCR Vbeta segments and 13 reverse primers for TCR Jbeta segments was used. The CDR3 region of rearranged TCR beta genes was amplified from genomic DNA by a multiplex PCR assay. The amplified TCR beta libraries were sequenced on the Illumina HiSeq System as 87-base-pair reads. For the original study's pipeline: A later analysis tallied 75 million to 95 million unique TCR beta chains across the 666 repertoires, and about 10 million of those chains were shared by two or more donors. A nearest-neighbor algorithm error-corrected the raw reads and collapsed the reads into unique sequences, merging closely related sequences to remove PCR and sequencing errors. CDR3 sequences were aligned to IMGT reference sequences to assign V, D and J gene segments. Each retained sequence needed at least a six-nucleotide match to both a V gene segment and a J gene segment. Rearrangements were classified as productive when the CDR3 lacked stop codons and remained in frame with V and J, and all other rearrangements were classified as non-productive. CDR3 was defined according to IMGT convention as the region running from the second conserved V-encoded cysteine to the conserved J-encoded phenylalanine. The earlier analysis of 587 of the donors excluded any sequence lacking an unambiguous match to a single V gene segment. An earlier analysis of a few hundred of the donors classified V segments as functional when productive rearrangements were above 56.7% and as segregating when the standard deviation between donors was above 5%. A statistical classification framework was built to diagnose cytomegalovirus status from the catalog of TCR beta chain sequences. A later analysis assigned V and J genes by comparing TCR nucleotide sequences with IMGT/GENE-DB human TR gene sequences. A later analysis assigned CDR3 sequences and most-parsimonious VDJ recombination scenarios with the TCRdist pipeline. In a later analysis, every TCR beta chain was defined by the combination of its CDR3 amino acid sequence and its V-gene family, and reads without a unique V-gene family were dropped. In a later analysis, 450 to 600 highly shared, low-generation-probability nucleotide sequences were removed to address suspected cross-contamination and a sequencing artifact. For each public chain, a later analysis derived a clonal expansion index from normalized ranks of inferred template counts within each repertoire. Generation probabilities in a later analysis came from a VDJ recombination model fitted to out-of-frame rearrangements, and those results were checked against IGoR. A later analysis scored TCR-TCR, TCR-HLA and TCR-CMV co-occurrence with hypergeometric tests, applying a repertoire-size bias correction to TCR pairs. In a later analysis, false discovery rates were estimated by permuting HLA or CMV assignments 20 times. A later analysis grouped co-occurring TCRs with DBSCAN, adding TCRdist sequence similarity when clustering within HLA-allele-positive subsets. Co-occurrence clustering excluded repertoires with fewer than 30,000 or more than 120,000 public chains, plus five with anomalous nucleotide sharing. In TCRdb, the immuneACCESS table is reduced to in-frame sequences with V and J assigned. These tables do not hold every clone; where another copy was compared, an unresolved V gene accounts for under half, and the others remain unexplained. D and trimming come from the DNA, and the V and J calls and clone size come from that table. The sample contains 170,000 or so clones, 75% to 85% of them found a single time. 0.65% to 0.75% of the sample is held by the ten biggest clonotypes.

The germline ends are 5 bases apart after V is trimmed by 1 base and J by 4 bases. Counted from cysteine to phenylalanine, this CDR3 has 12 amino acids. This entry keeps only the CDR3 DNA: 36 bases, framed from base 1. CDR1 and CDR2, per the germline V gene, are SGHRS and YFSETQ. This clone was seen just once. Its antigen target is currently unknown. Base qualities are not provided; no much larger clone lies one nucleotide away. The source is a boy aged 5-17 years in good health and CMV-seronegative. Sequenced input: PBMCs. The V gene is TRBV5-1 and the J gene is TRBJ2-5; a weak D assignment points to TRBD1 (5 bases agree). The nucleotide sequence reads TGCGCCAGCAGCTTGAGGGGAGAGACCCAGTACTTC. This encodes CASSLRGETQYF.